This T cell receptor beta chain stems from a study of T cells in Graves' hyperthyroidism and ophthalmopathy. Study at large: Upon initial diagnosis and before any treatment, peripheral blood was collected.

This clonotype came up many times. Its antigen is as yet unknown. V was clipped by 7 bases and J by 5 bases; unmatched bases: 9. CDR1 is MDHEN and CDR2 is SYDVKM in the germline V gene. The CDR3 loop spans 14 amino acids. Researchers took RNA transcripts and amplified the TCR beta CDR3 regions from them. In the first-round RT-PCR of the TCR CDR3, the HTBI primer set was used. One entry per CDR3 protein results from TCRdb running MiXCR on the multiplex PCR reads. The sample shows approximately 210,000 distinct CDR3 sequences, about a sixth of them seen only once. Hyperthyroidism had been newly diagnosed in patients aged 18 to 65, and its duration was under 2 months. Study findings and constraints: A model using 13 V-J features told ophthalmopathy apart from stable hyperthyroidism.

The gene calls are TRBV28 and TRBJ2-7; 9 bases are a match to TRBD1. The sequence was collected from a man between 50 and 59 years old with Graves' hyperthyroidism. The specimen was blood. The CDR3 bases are TGTGCCAGCACCCAAGCCGGGACAGGGCACGAGCAGTACTTC. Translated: CASTQAGTGHEQYF. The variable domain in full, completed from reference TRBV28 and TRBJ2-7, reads DVKVTQSSRYLVKRTGEKVFLECVQDMDHENMFWYRQDPGLGLRLIYFSYDVKMKEKGDIPEGYSVSREKKERFSLILESASTNQTSMYLCASTQAGTGHEQYFGPGTRLTVT.